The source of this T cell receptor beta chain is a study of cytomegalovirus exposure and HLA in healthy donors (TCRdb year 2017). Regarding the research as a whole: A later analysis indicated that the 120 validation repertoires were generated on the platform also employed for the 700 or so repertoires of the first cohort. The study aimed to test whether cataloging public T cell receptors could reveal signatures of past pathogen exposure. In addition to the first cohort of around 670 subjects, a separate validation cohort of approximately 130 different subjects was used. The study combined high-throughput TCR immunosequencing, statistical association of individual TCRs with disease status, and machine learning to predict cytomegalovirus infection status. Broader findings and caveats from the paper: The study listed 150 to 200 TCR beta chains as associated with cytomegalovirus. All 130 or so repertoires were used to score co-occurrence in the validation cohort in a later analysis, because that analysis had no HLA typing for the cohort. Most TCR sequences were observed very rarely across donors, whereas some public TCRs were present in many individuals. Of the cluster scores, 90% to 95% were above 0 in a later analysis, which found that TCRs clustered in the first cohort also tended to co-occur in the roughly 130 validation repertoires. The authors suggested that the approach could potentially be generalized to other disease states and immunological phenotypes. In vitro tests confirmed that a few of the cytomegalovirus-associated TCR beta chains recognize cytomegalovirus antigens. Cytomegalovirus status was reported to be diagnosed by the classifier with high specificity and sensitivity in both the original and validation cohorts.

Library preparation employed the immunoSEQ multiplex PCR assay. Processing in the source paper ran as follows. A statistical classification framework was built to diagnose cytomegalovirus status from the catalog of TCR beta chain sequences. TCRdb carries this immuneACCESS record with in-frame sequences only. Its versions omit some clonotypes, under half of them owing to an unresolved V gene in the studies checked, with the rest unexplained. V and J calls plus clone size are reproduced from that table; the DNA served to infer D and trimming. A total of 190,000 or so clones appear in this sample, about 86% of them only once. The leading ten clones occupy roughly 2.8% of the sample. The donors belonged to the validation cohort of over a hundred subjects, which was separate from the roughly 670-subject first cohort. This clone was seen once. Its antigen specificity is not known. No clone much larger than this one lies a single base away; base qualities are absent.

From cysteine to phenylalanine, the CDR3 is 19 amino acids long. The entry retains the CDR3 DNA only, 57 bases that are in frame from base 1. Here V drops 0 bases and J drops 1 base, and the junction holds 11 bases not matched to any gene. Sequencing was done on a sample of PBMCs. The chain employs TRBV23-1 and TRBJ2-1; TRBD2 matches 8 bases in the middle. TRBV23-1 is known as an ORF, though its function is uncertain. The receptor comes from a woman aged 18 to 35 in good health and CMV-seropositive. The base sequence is TGCGCCAGCAGTCAATCCCTCCGGACTAGCCTGGCTTCCTACAATGAGCAGTTCTTC. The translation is CASSQSLRTSLASYNEQFF.